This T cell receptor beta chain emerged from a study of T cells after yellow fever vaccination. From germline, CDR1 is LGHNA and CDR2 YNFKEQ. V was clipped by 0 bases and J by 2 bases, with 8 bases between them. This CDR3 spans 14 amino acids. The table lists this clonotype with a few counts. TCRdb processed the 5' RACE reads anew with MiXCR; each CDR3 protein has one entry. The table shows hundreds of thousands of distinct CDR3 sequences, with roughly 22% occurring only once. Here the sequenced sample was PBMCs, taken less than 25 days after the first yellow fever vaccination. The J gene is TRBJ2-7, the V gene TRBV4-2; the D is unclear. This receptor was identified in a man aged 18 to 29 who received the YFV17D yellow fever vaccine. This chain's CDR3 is CASSQDVGTYEQYF. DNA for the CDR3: TGTGCCAGCAGCCAAGATGTGGGAACCTACGAGCAGTACTTC.